The next 5 T cell receptor beta chains were all read from a single sample in a study of shared clonotypes between healthy human individuals (dated by TCRdb to 2018 to 2021). CD8 naive samples consisted of CD45RO-negative cells that were positively selected for CCR7, yielding a CD45RA+CCR7+ population without TemRA cells. The library was built by means of the immunoSEQ multiplex PCR assay. Drawn from immuneACCESS, this table holds only the in-frame rearrangements with V and J called that TCRdb kept. Clones are partly lost; checked studies trace under half to an unresolved V gene and leave the rest unexplained. The sample data list about 680,000 clones, and just over 90% of these were observed just once. The top ten clones comprise about a quarter of the sample. Sequenced sample: naive CD8+ T cells sorted from blood. This sample's cell subset or site label indicates: CD45RA+CCR7+. These receptor sequences come from a man aged 30 to 39 in good health.

The chain links TRBV11-2 to TRBJ1-2; a weak D match, TRBD1 (6 bases). Germline V CDR1 and CDR2: SGHAT, FQNNGV. V was clipped by 5 bases and J by 8 bases, with 21 bases between them. This CDR3 comprises 15 residues. The CDR3 nucleotides are TGTGCCAGCAGCCCTTGGCACAGGGCCAGGAGCGGCTACACCTTC. It encodes CASSPWHRARSGYTF.

The chain has TRBV10-3 and TRBJ2-7; maybe TRBD1 (7 bases). Germline V gene sequence: CDR1 ENHRY, CDR2 SYGVKD. Deletions cut 0 bases from V and 3 bases from J, with 18 bases between. The CDR3 covers 17 residues. As DNA, the CDR3 is TGTGCCATCAGTGAGTCTTTGGCTTGGCAGGGGGGCTACGAGCAGTACTTC. Encoded protein: CAISESLAWQGGYEQYF.

The rearrangement links TRBV30 to TRBJ2-3; TRBD2 matches 11 bases. The CDR3 is 16 residues long. Unmatched junction bases numbered 9, after V lost 2 bases and J lost 5 bases. Per germline, CDR1 GTSNPN and CDR2 SVGIG (reference sequence). DNA of the CDR3: TGTGCCTGGAGTTTAAGACTAGCGGGAAGTTTAGATACGCAGTATTTT. Protein: CAWSLRLAGSLDTQYF.

The chain carries TRBV15 and TRBJ2-7; no definite D call. Germline lookup yields CDR1 LNHNV and CDR2 YYDKDF (reference sequence). Trimming took 6 bases from V and 4 from J, leaving 19 bases between them. The CDR3 sequence is 15 residues long. CDR3 in amino acids: CATSESGLPTYEQYF. The CDR3 nucleotides are TGTGCCACCAGTGAATCGGGCCTACCTACATACGAGCAGTACTTC.

The chain couples TRBV27 to TRBJ2-5, with 12 bases fitting TRBD2. The V and J ends lost 3 bases and 5 bases, in that order; junction bases with no gene match: 1. Germline values: CDR1 MNHEY, CDR2 SMNVEV (reference sequence). This CDR3 comprises 14 residues. The CDR3 sequence: CASSFLAGGETQYF. CDR3 in DNA: TGTGCCAGCAGTTTCCTAGCGGGAGGGGAGACCCAGTACTTC.